These T cell receptor beta chains were read from a single sample in a study of OX40 agonist ivuxolimab in advanced cancers. The repertoire was sequenced with immunoSEQ multiplex PCR; TCRdb's copy has only in-frame clones and lacks some. Of roughly 30,000 clones in the sample, 80% to 90% were seen once. Sequenced material: CD4+ or CD8+ T cells sorted from blood, taken in a trial of the OX40 agonist ivuxolimab. Source of these receptors: an adult with an advanced solid tumor such as melanoma, head and neck, liver or kidney cancer. CDR3s include the opening cysteine and the closing phenylalanine or tryptophan. The D gene is left open where the match is weak. The size field is filled for only some rows; it gives once, few, many or a size class.

size | D | J | V | CDR3 | DNA
. | . | TRBJ2-7 | TRBV5-5 | CASSLGTGGYEQYF | TGTGCCAGCAGCCTTGGGACGGGCGGGTACGAGCAGTACTTC
. | TRBD1 | TRBJ1-4 | TRBV15 | CATSRDLGQVNEKLFF | TGTGCCACCAGCAGAGATTTGGGACAGGTTAATGAAAAACTGTTTTTT
. | . | TRBJ2-1 | TRBV4-1 | CASSQEERTAPYNEQFF | TGCGCCAGCAGCCAAGAGGAGAGGACAGCACCCTACAATGAGCAGTTCTTC
once | . | TRBJ2-7 | TRBV9 | CASSDQPGGSEQYF | TGTGCCAGCAGCGACCAGCCCGGGGGTTCCGAGCAGTACTTC
. | TRBD2 | TRBJ2-7 | TRBV4-1 | CASSLLSGDSYEQYF | TGCGCCAGCAGCCTCCTCAGCGGGGACTCCTACGAGCAGTACTTC
. | . | TRBJ1-1 | TRBV7-8 | CASSLWELDTEAFF | TGTGCCAGCAGCTTATGGGAGCTTGACACTGAAGCTTTCTTT
. | . | TRBJ2-3 | TRBV15 | CATSASPEPGTDTQYF | TGTGCCACCAGCGCCTCACCTGAGCCTGGGACAGATACGCAGTATTTT
. | TRBD2 | TRBJ2-4 | TRBV29-1 | CSVVHAGEDIQYF | TGCAGCGTTGTCCACGCGGGGGAGGACATTCAGTACTTC
. | . | TRBJ2-7 | TRBV11-2 | CASSLGLGGEQYF | TGTGCCAGCAGCTTAGGTCTGGGGGGCGAGCAGTACTTC
. | . | TRBJ2-1 | TRBV4-1 | CASRQVGDTHYNEQFF | TGCGCCAGCAGACAAGTAGGGGACACCCATTACAATGAGCAGTTCTTC
. | . | TRBJ2-5 | TRBV5-3 | CAKKKETQYF | TGTGCCAAAAAAAAAGAGACCCAGTACTTC
. | . | TRBJ1-2 | TRBV28 | CASSLAGQGNYGYTF | TGTGCCAGCAGTTTAGCGGGACAAGGGAACTATGGCTACACCTTC
. | TRBD1 | TRBJ2-7 | TRBV30 | CAWSPGTGWDEQYF | TGTGCCTGGAGCCCCGGGACAGGGTGGGACGAGCAGTACTTC
. | TRBD1 | TRBJ2-7 | TRBV27 | CASSFCQGTVLYEQYF | TGTGCCAGCAGTTTCTGTCAAGGGACAGTACTCTACGAGCAGTACTTC
once | . | TRBJ1-3 | TRBV19 | CASRLGTSGNTIYF | TGTGCCAGTAGACTCGGAACCTCTGGAAACACCATATATTTT
hyperexpanded | . | TRBJ1-1 | TRBV18 | CASSPLGEEAFF | TGTGCCAGCTCACCATTAGGCGAGGAAGCTTTCTTT
. | . | TRBJ1-5 | TRBV19 | CASSIVHLSNQPQHF | TGTGCCAGTAGTATTGTACACCTTAGCAATCAGCCCCAGCATTTT
few | . | TRBJ1-4 | TRBV30 | CAWESSGSTNEKLFF | TGTGCCTGGGAATCCTCAGGGTCGACTAATGAAAAACTGTTTTTT
. | TRBD2 | TRBJ2-1 | TRBV11-2 | CASSSLAVLGNEQFF | TGTGCCAGCAGCTCACTAGCGGTATTGGGTAATGAGCAGTTCTTC
few | TRBD1 | TRBJ2-1 | TRBV5-6 | CASSWTGGGEQFF | TGTGCCAGCAGCTGGACAGGGGGTGGTGAGCAGTTCTTC
. | . | TRBJ2-6 | TRBV5-4 | CASSQTSTSGANVLTF | TGTGCCAGCAGCCAAACGTCGACCTCTGGGGCCAACGTCCTGACTTTC
. | . | TRBJ2-7 | TRBV15 | CATSRVVSIGGSLGEQYF | TGTGCCACCAGCAGAGTAGTTTCGATTGGGGGAAGTCTAGGCGAGCAGTACTTC
. | . | TRBJ2-7 | TRBV5-1 | CASSLFLGNSYEQYF | TGCGCCAGCAGCTTGTTTTTAGGCAACTCCTACGAGCAGTACTTC
. | . | TRBJ1-1 | TRBV27 | CASSWAPNTEAFF | TGTGCCAGCAGTTGGGCTCCGAACACTGAAGCTTTCTTT
. | TRBD2 | TRBJ2-5 | TRBV7-3 | CASSLNPSGSETQYF | TGTGCCAGCAGCTTAAACCCTAGCGGGAGTGAGACCCAGTACTTC
few | . | TRBJ2-3 | TRBV25-1 | CASTGYNTQYF | TGTGCCAGCACGGGTTATAATACGCAGTATTTT
. | TRBD2 | TRBJ2-3 | TRBV28 | CASSLEVAGGQPTDTQYF | TGTGCCAGCAGTTTAGAGGTAGCGGGAGGTCAACCCACAGATACGCAGTATTTT
. | . | TRBJ1-2 | TRBV27 | CASSLSINYGYTF | TGTGCCAGCAGTTTATCGATTAACTATGGCTACACCTTC
. | . | TRBJ2-1 | TRBV7-2 | CASSRPGTRFNEQFF | TGTGCCAGCAGCCGACCCGGGACGCGTTTCAATGAGCAGTTCTTC
. | . | TRBJ2-1 | TRBV19 | CASSMDNSYNEQFF | TGTGCCAGTAGTATGGACAACTCCTACAATGAGCAGTTCTTC
. | . | TRBJ1-3 | TRBV28 | CASSLLMGVAAGNTIYF | TGTGCCAGCAGTTTATTGATGGGGGTAGCGGCTGGAAACACCATATATTTT
. | . | TRBJ2-2 | TRBV9 | CASSVEPTGELFF | TGTGCCAGCAGCGTAGAGCCAACCGGGGAGCTGTTTTTT
. | . | TRBJ2-6 | TRBV28 | CASTRGQELSGANVLTF | TGTGCCAGCACCCGCGGGCAGGAACTTTCTGGGGCCAACGTCCTGACTTTC
. | TRBD2 | TRBJ2-5 | TRBV7-3 | CASSLVAGDQETQYF | TGTGCCAGCAGCTTAGTAGCGGGGGATCAAGAGACCCAGTACTTC
. | . | TRBJ1-2 | TRBV28 | CASSNRQSAGEGYTF | TGTGCCAGCAGTAATAGACAATCCGCAGGGGAGGGCTACACCTTC
. | . | TRBJ2-5 | TRBV27 | CASSLSPAAVSARETQYF | TGTGCCAGCAGTTTATCCCCGGCCGCAGTGTCAGCTCGGGAGACCCAGTACTTC
. | . | TRBJ2-7 | TRBV27 | CASSLSRFGEQYF | TGTGCCAGCAGTTTATCTCGGTTCGGAGAGCAGTACTTC
once | TRBD1 | TRBJ1-4 | TRBV28 | CASRLGQGVELFF | TGTGCCAGCAGGTTGGGACAGGGGGTGGAACTGTTTTTT
. | TRBD1 | TRBJ2-7 | TRBV27 | CASSLGGTGILYEQYF | TGTGCCAGCAGTTTAGGAGGGACAGGCATCCTGTACGAGCAGTACTTC
. | . | TRBJ2-7 | TRBV5-1 | CASSLVGQTSYEQYF | TGCGCCAGCAGCTTGGTAGGGCAGACCTCCTACGAGCAGTACTTC
once | . | TRBJ2-3 | TRBV4-1 | CASSQSKGSDTQYF | TGCGCCAGCAGTCAATCAAAGGGGTCAGATACGCAGTATTTT
. | . | TRBJ2-7 | TRBV11-2 | CASSQDRLSFHEQYF | TGTGCCAGCAGTCAAGACAGGTTGTCTTTCCACGAGCAGTACTTC
. | . | TRBJ2-7 | TRBV27 | CASSPVGWAYEQYF | TGTGCCAGCAGTCCCGTTGGATGGGCCTACGAGCAGTACTTC
few | TRBD2 | TRBJ2-5 | TRBV11-3 | CASSFTSGIGETQYF | TGTGCCAGCAGCTTCACCAGCGGGATCGGGGAGACCCAGTACTTC
. | . | TRBJ2-2 | TRBV4-1 | CASSQVSSGTGELFF | TGCGCCAGCAGCCAAGTGTCGTCGGGGACCGGGGAGCTGTTTTTT
. | . | TRBJ1-1 | TRBV7-6 | CASSFPNTEAFF | TGTGCCAGCAGCTTCCCGAACACTGAAGCTTTCTTT
. | . | TRBJ2-3 | TRBV9 | CASSVDGDTDTQYF | TGTGCCAGCAGCGTAGACGGTGACACAGATACGCAGTATTTT
. | . | TRBJ2-5 | TRBV7-9 | CASSLQTGQETQYF | TGTGCCAGCAGCTTACAGACGGGCCAAGAGACCCAGTACTTC
. | . | TRBJ2-1 | TRBV7-2 | CASTLGIYNEQFF | TGTGCCAGCACCCTCGGCATCTACAATGAGCAGTTCTTC
few | . | TRBJ1-5 | TRBV21-1 | CASTPTGASNQPQHF | TGTGCCAGCACCCCGACAGGGGCGAGCAATCAGCCCCAGCATTTT
once | TRBD2 | TRBJ2-1 | TRBV6-5 | CASGLAGYNEQFF | TGTGCCAGTGGACTAGCGGGTTACAATGAGCAGTTCTTC
. | . | TRBJ1-1 | TRBV28 | CASIPRGGARTEAFF | TGTGCCAGCATCCCTAGAGGGGGGGCGAGGACTGAAGCTTTCTTT
few | TRBD1 | TRBJ1-5 | TRBV2 | CASRHGQGYPPQHF | TGTGCCAGCAGGCACGGACAGGGATATCCGCCCCAGCATTTT